What follows describes a single T cell receptor beta chain. The antigen is undetermined. The data stem from a study of CD8 T cells in Susac syndrome. This CDR3 has 14 amino acids. CDR1 MRHNA and CDR2 SNTAGT come from the germline V gene. The V segment lost 3 bases and the J segment 9 bases; nucleotides outside the gene matches: 7. Random hexamers served to reverse transcribe roughly 0.45 to 1 ug RNA. Each CDR3 protein gets one entry after TCRdb re-called the immunoSEQ multiplex PCR reads with MiXCR. The repertoire holds 65,000 to 95,000 distinct CDR3 sequences, with about 93% as singletons. CD8+ and CD4+ T cells from blood underwent TCR beta sequencing, which was carried out in a high-throughput format. TEMRA cells were FACS-enriched, with CD8+ and CD4+ T cells isolated negatively. Whole-study findings and limits: Clonal expansion was present among Susac CD8+ cells. This expansion reached its peak in TEMRA cells and in active patients.

The clonotype was recovered from a human donor with Susac syndrome. The sample taken for sequencing was CD8+ T cells from PBMCs. The chain joins TRBV6-4 to TRBJ2-1; 8 positions agree with TRBD1. The CDR3 nucleotides read TGTGCCAGCAGTGAGAGGGCAGGGGGCAGTGAGCAGTTCTTC. Its protein product is CASSERAGGSEQFF.